The T cell receptor beta chain under discussion was sequenced for a study of T-cell memory formation after mild COVID-19. Study background: Clustering of TCRs was largely donor specific. Points from the study as a whole: Clones that contracted from day 15 to 85 had balanced CD4/CD8; later expanders were CD4+ biased. The main location of contracting CD4+ clones was CM and EM, and that of contracting CD8+ clones was EMRA.

The CDR3 spans 16 residues. Germline CDR1 reads MNHEY; CDR2 reads SVGEGT. Trimming cost V 2 bases and J 0 bases, with 13 bases left between them. This clonotype has ten or more counts. The antigen remains unidentified. Each CDR3 protein is one row after TCRdb ran MiXCR on the 5' RACE reads. The sample includes about 110,000 distinct CDR3 sequences, over 13% seen only once; the top ten take 30% to 45%. The chain links TRBV6-2 or TRBV6-3 to TRBJ1-1; maybe TRBD1 (5 bases). This sequence originates from a man between 18 and 29 years old who had mild COVID-19 (a few samples of this study predate the infection). Cell type and time point are not known. Sequencing was performed on PBMCs or a T cell subset sorted from them (not recorded which). CDR3 in DNA: TGTGCCAGCAGTTACGAAGGGACTGGGATGAACACTGAAGCTTTCTTT. It yields the protein CASSYEGTGMNTEAFF.